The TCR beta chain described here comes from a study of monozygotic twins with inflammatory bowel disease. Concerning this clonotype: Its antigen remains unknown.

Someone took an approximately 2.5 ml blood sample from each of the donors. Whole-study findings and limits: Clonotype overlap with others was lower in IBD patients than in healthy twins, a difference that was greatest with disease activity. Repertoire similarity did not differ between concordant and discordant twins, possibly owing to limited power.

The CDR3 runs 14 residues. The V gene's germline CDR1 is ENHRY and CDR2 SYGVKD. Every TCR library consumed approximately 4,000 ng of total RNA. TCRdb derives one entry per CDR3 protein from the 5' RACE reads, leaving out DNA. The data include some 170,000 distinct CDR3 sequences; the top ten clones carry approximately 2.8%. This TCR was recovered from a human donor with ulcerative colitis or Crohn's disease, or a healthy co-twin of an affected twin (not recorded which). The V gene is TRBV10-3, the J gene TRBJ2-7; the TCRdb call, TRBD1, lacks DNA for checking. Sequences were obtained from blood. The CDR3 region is CAITPGTNSYEQYF.